This is a list of T cell receptor beta chains from one sample in a study of cytomegalovirus exposure and HLA in healthy donors. Profiling relied on immunoSEQ multiplex PCR, and the TCRdb table lists in-frame clones only, not all of them. The sample consists of 130,000 or so clones, around nine tenths of them appearing once. Material: PBMCs. The receptors were gathered from a man younger than 45 in good health and CMV-seronegative. Each CDR3 is given with its conserved first and last residue. A D gene is named only where the DNA matches it firmly. Size is stated for part of the rows, as once, few or many counts, or as a class when the clone is expanded.

j_call: TRBJ1-1
v_call: TRBV28
d_call: .
clone_size: .
cdr3_aa: CASSKQGENTEAFF
cdr3_nt: TGTGCCAGCAGTAAACAAGGGGAGAACACTGAAGCTTTCTTT

j_call: TRBJ1-6
v_call: TRBV6-1
d_call: TRBD1
clone_size: .
cdr3_aa: CASSEIGQANSPLHF
cdr3_nt: TGTGCCAGCAGTGAAATCGGACAGGCTAATTCACCCCTCCACTTT

j_call: TRBJ2-7
v_call: TRBV7-9
d_call: .
clone_size: .
cdr3_aa: CAIAGAYRAYEQYF
cdr3_nt: TGTGCCATCGCTGGGGCTTACCGGGCCTACGAGCAGTACTTC

j_call: TRBJ2-2
v_call: TRBV6-5
d_call: TRBD2
clone_size: once
cdr3_aa: CASRLAGAYTGELFF
cdr3_nt: TGTGCCAGCAGGCTAGCGGGGGCCTACACCGGGGAGCTGTTTTTT

j_call: TRBJ2-2
v_call: TRBV10-3
d_call: TRBD1
clone_size: .
cdr3_aa: CAQRQGNTGELFF
cdr3_nt: TGTGCCCAACGACAGGGCAACACCGGGGAGCTGTTTTTT

j_call: TRBJ2-2
v_call: TRBV7-2
d_call: TRBD1
clone_size: once
cdr3_aa: CASSGTGGTGELFF
cdr3_nt: TGTGCCAGCAGCGGGACAGGGGGGACCGGGGAGCTGTTTTTT

j_call: TRBJ1-6
v_call: TRBV27
d_call: .
clone_size: few
cdr3_aa: CASSRWRDSPLHF
cdr3_nt: TGTGCCAGCAGCCGTTGGCGGGATTCACCCCTCCACTTT

j_call: TRBJ2-1
v_call: TRBV18
d_call: TRBD2
clone_size: .
cdr3_aa: CASSPRLSGGALSYNEQFF
cdr3_nt: TGTGCCAGCTCACCACGCCTTAGCGGGGGGGCCCTCTCCTACAATGAGCAGTTCTTC

j_call: TRBJ2-7
v_call: TRBV27
d_call: TRBD1
clone_size: .
cdr3_aa: CASSSQGVYEQYF
cdr3_nt: TGTGCCAGCAGTTCTCAGGGGGTCTACGAGCAGTACTTC

j_call: TRBJ2-1
v_call: TRBV9
d_call: TRBD2
clone_size: .
cdr3_aa: CASSVPLAGGDVNEQFF
cdr3_nt: TGTGCCAGCAGCGTACCCTTAGCGGGAGGGGATGTGAATGAGCAGTTCTTC

j_call: TRBJ2-5
v_call: TRBV7-2
d_call: TRBD2
clone_size: .
cdr3_aa: CASSSGTSGGKTQYF
cdr3_nt: TGTGCCAGCAGCTCGGGGACTAGCGGGGGGAAGACCCAGTACTTC

j_call: TRBJ1-2
v_call: TRBV6-5
d_call: .
clone_size: once
cdr3_aa: CASSYSSRVSLYGYTF
cdr3_nt: TGTGCCAGCAGTTACTCGAGCAGGGTATCACTCTATGGCTACACCTTC

j_call: TRBJ2-1
v_call: TRBV10-2
d_call: TRBD2
clone_size: .
cdr3_aa: CASSPTSGGAYNEQFF
cdr3_nt: TGCGCCAGCAGTCCGACTAGCGGGGGAGCGTACAATGAGCAGTTCTTC

j_call: TRBJ2-5
v_call: TRBV5-6
d_call: TRBD1
clone_size: .
cdr3_aa: CASSHGQGPQYF
cdr3_nt: TGTGCCAGCAGCCACGGACAGGGCCCCCAGTACTTC

j_call: TRBJ2-5
v_call: TRBV7-9
d_call: .
clone_size: .
cdr3_aa: CASSLGGTRGETQYF
cdr3_nt: TGTGCCAGCAGCTTGGGGGGTACTCGGGGAGAGACCCAGTACTTC

j_call: TRBJ2-7
v_call: TRBV5-1
d_call: .
clone_size: few
cdr3_aa: CASSLDSEQYF
cdr3_nt: TGCGCCAGCAGCTTGGATAGCGAGCAGTACTTC

j_call: TRBJ2-5
v_call: TRBV19
d_call: TRBD2
clone_size: .
cdr3_aa: CASSQGLQETQYF
cdr3_nt: TGTGCCAGTAGCCAGGGACTACAAGAGACCCAGTACTTC

j_call: TRBJ2-5
v_call: TRBV15
d_call: TRBD2
clone_size: .
cdr3_aa: CATSSGISGGEETQYF
cdr3_nt: TGTGCCACCAGCAGTGGGATAAGCGGGGGGGAAGAGACCCAGTACTTC

j_call: TRBJ1-1
v_call: TRBV11-1
d_call: .
clone_size: .
cdr3_aa: CASSLGGNTEAFF
cdr3_nt: TGTGCCAGCAGCTTGGGGGGGAACACTGAAGCTTTCTTT

j_call: TRBJ1-6
v_call: TRBV28
d_call: .
clone_size: .
cdr3_aa: CASSLDTEASSPLHF
cdr3_nt: TGTGCCAGCAGTTTAGACACGGAAGCATCCTCACCCCTCCACTTT

j_call: TRBJ2-2
v_call: TRBV12-5
d_call: .
clone_size: .
cdr3_aa: CASGLPILAGELFF
cdr3_nt: TGTGCTAGTGGTTTGCCTATTTTAGCCGGGGAGCTGTTTTTT

j_call: TRBJ2-1
v_call: TRBV10-3
d_call: .
clone_size: once
cdr3_aa: CAISTLTRTNEQFF
cdr3_nt: TGTGCCATCAGCACCCTGACTAGGACCAATGAGCAGTTCTTC

j_call: TRBJ1-5
v_call: TRBV19
d_call: .
clone_size: few
cdr3_aa: CASSDLRVAQPQHF
cdr3_nt: TGTGCCAGTAGTGACCTCAGGGTTGCCCAGCCCCAGCATTTT

j_call: TRBJ2-7
v_call: TRBV19
d_call: .
clone_size: .
cdr3_aa: CASRWDSSSYEQYF
cdr3_nt: TGTGCCAGTAGATGGGACTCCAGCTCCTACGAGCAGTACTTC

j_call: TRBJ2-5
v_call: TRBV7-8
d_call: TRBD2
clone_size: .
cdr3_aa: CASSSPGLAGAGGETQYF
cdr3_nt: TGTGCCAGCAGCTCCCCGGGACTAGCGGGGGCTGGGGGGGAGACCCAGTACTTC

j_call: TRBJ1-1
v_call: TRBV19
d_call: TRBD1
clone_size: .
cdr3_aa: CASSSGQGGTEAFF
cdr3_nt: TGTGCCAGTAGTTCGGGACAGGGGGGGACTGAGGCTTTCTTT

j_call: TRBJ2-1
v_call: TRBV7-2
d_call: TRBD2
clone_size: .
cdr3_aa: CASSFGRGGDNEQFF
cdr3_nt: TGTGCCAGCAGCTTTGGTCGGGGGGGCGACAATGAGCAGTTCTTC

j_call: TRBJ1-1
v_call: TRBV20-1
d_call: TRBD1
clone_size: .
cdr3_aa: CSPDRDPEAFF
cdr3_nt: TGCAGCCCAGACAGGGACCCTGAAGCTTTCTTT

j_call: TRBJ1-4
v_call: TRBV4-1
d_call: .
clone_size: .
cdr3_aa: CASSQDRGAVTNEKLFF
cdr3_nt: TGCGCCAGCAGCCAAGATCGGGGGGCCGTAACTAATGAAAAACTGTTTTTT

j_call: TRBJ2-2
v_call: TRBV2
d_call: .
clone_size: .
cdr3_aa: CASSEGGSNTGELFF
cdr3_nt: TGTGCCAGCAGTGAAGGGGGCTCGAACACCGGGGAGCTGTTTTTT

j_call: TRBJ2-7
v_call: TRBV5-8
d_call: .
clone_size: .
cdr3_aa: CASSQNRGGSYEQYF
cdr3_nt: TGTGCCAGCAGTCAAAACAGGGGGGGCTCCTACGAGCAGTACTTC

j_call: TRBJ1-2
v_call: TRBV7-9
d_call: TRBD1
clone_size: .
cdr3_aa: CASSLPGQASGYGYTF
cdr3_nt: TGTGCCAGCAGCTTACCGGGACAGGCCTCCGGCTATGGCTACACCTTC

j_call: TRBJ2-2
v_call: TRBV4-3
d_call: .
clone_size: .
cdr3_aa: CASAHFGWAGGELFF
cdr3_nt: TGCGCCAGCGCACACTTCGGCTGGGCTGGCGGGGAGCTGTTTTTT

j_call: TRBJ1-1
v_call: TRBV2
d_call: TRBD1
clone_size: .
cdr3_aa: CARGTGGNTEAFF
cdr3_nt: TGTGCCAGGGGGACAGGGGGGAACACTGAAGCTTTCTTT

j_call: TRBJ2-1
v_call: TRBV7-9
d_call: .
clone_size: .
cdr3_aa: CASSLSGGVEQFF
cdr3_nt: TGTGCCAGCAGCTTATCGGGGGGCGTTGAGCAGTTCTTC

j_call: TRBJ2-4
v_call: TRBV2
d_call: TRBD2
clone_size: .
cdr3_aa: CASSVGGSKNIQYF
cdr3_nt: TGTGCCAGCAGTGTCGGGGGGTCCAAAAACATTCAGTACTTC

j_call: TRBJ2-3
v_call: TRBV6-4
d_call: .
clone_size: .
cdr3_aa: CASSEKRTDTQYF
cdr3_nt: TGTGCCAGCAGTGAAAAGAGAACAGATACGCAGTATTTT

j_call: TRBJ2-1
v_call: TRBV28
d_call: .
clone_size: .
cdr3_aa: CASTWGPEQFF
cdr3_nt: TGTGCCAGCACCTGGGGCCCTGAGCAGTTCTTC

j_call: TRBJ2-7
v_call: TRBV14
d_call: TRBD2
clone_size: few
cdr3_aa: CASSPGLADYEQYF
cdr3_nt: TGTGCCAGCAGCCCGGGACTAGCGGACTACGAGCAGTACTTC

j_call: TRBJ2-3
v_call: TRBV9
d_call: TRBD2
clone_size: once
cdr3_aa: CASGGMVTSGGTDTQYF
cdr3_nt: TGTGCCAGCGGAGGGATGGTCACTAGCGGGGGCACAGATACGCAGTATTTT

j_call: TRBJ1-2
v_call: TRBV6-1
d_call: .
clone_size: .
cdr3_aa: CASSEAEARYYGYTF
cdr3_nt: TGTGCCAGCAGTGAAGCGGAGGCCAGGTACTATGGCTACACCTTC

j_call: TRBJ1-1
v_call: TRBV19
d_call: TRBD1
clone_size: .
cdr3_aa: CASSGDRVGTEAFF
cdr3_nt: TGTGCCAGTAGTGGCGACAGGGTGGGCACTGAAGCTTTCTTT

j_call: TRBJ1-1
v_call: TRBV6-1
d_call: .
clone_size: .
cdr3_aa: CASRYDRNTEAFF
cdr3_nt: TGTGCCAGCAGATATGACAGGAACACTGAAGCTTTCTTT